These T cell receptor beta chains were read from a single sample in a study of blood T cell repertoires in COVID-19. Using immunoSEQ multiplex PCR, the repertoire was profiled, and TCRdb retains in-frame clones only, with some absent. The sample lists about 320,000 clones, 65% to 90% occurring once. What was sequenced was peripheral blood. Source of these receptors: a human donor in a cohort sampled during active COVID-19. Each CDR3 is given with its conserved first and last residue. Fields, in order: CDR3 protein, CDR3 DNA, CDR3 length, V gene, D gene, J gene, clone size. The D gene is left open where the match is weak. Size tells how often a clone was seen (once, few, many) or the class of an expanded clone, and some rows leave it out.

CDR3aa: CASRGGTGGNTIYF
CDR3nt: TGCGCCAGCCGGGGCGGGACAGGTGGAAACACCATATATTTT
len: 14
v_gene: TRBV10-2
d_gene: TRBD1
j_gene: TRBJ1-3
abundance: .

CDR3aa: CASSHRTDRPTYEQYF
CDR3nt: TGTGCCAGCAGCCATCGAACAGACAGGCCCACCTACGAGCAGTACTTC
len: 16
v_gene: TRBV7-9
d_gene: .
j_gene: TRBJ2-7
abundance: .

CDR3aa: CASAQDRSNEKLFF
CDR3nt: TGTGCCTCGGCTCAGGACAGGTCGAATGAAAAACTGTTTTTT
len: 14
v_gene: TRBV30
d_gene: TRBD1
j_gene: TRBJ1-4
abundance: few

CDR3aa: CASSQDSGLAADTQYF
CDR3nt: TGTGCCAGCAGCCAAGATTCGGGGCTAGCGGCAGATACGCAGTATTTT
len: 16
v_gene: TRBV3-1/TRBV3-2
d_gene: TRBD2
j_gene: TRBJ2-3
abundance: .

CDR3aa: CASILDMNTEAFF
CDR3nt: TGTGCCAGCATTTTAGACATGAACACTGAAGCTTTCTTT
len: 13
v_gene: TRBV2
d_gene: .
j_gene: TRBJ1-1
abundance: .

CDR3aa: CASCLWGQNQETQYF
CDR3nt: TGTGCCAGTTGCCTTTGGGGGCAGAACCAAGAGACCCAGTACTTC
len: 15
v_gene: TRBV6-5
d_gene: .
j_gene: TRBJ2-5
abundance: .

CDR3aa: CASSDSHQETQYF
CDR3nt: TGCGCCAGCAGCGACAGTCACCAAGAGACCCAGTACTTC
len: 13
v_gene: TRBV5-1
d_gene: .
j_gene: TRBJ2-5
abundance: .

CDR3aa: CASSYRDSFVEQYF
CDR3nt: TGTGCCAGCAGTTACCGGGACTCGTTTGTCGAGCAGTACTTC
len: 14
v_gene: TRBV6-5
d_gene: .
j_gene: TRBJ2-7
abundance: .

CDR3aa: CSVNRGGSYEQYF
CDR3nt: TGCAGCGTTAACCGGGGGGGCTCCTACGAGCAGTACTTC
len: 13
v_gene: TRBV29-1
d_gene: TRBD2
j_gene: TRBJ2-7
abundance: .

CDR3aa: CASLSLAGGPDTQYF
CDR3nt: TGTGCCAGCCTATCTCTAGCGGGGGGGCCAGATACGCAGTATTTT
len: 15
v_gene: TRBV28
d_gene: TRBD2
j_gene: TRBJ2-3
abundance: once

CDR3aa: CASSEGPGRAYEQYF
CDR3nt: TGTGCCAGCAGTGAAGGGCCAGGTAGAGCCTACGAGCAGTACTTC
len: 15
v_gene: TRBV6-1
d_gene: .
j_gene: TRBJ2-7
abundance: .